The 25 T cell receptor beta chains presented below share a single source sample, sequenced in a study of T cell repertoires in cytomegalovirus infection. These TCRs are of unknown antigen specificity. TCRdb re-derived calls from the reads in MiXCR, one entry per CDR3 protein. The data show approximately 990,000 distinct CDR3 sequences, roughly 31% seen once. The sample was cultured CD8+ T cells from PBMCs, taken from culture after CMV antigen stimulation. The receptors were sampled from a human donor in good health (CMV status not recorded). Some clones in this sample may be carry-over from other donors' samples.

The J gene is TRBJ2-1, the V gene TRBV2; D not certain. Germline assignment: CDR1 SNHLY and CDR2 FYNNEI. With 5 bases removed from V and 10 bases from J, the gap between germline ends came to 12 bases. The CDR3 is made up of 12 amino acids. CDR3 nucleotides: TGTGCCAGCAGTCCTAACAACTTAGAGCAGTTCTTC. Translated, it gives CASSPNNLEQFF.

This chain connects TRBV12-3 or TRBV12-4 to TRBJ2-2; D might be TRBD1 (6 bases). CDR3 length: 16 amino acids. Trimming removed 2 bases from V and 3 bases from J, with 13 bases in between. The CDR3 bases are TGTGCCAGCAGTTTACAGTCCGGGACACACACCGGGGAGCTGTTTTTT. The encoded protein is CASSLQSGTHTGELFF.

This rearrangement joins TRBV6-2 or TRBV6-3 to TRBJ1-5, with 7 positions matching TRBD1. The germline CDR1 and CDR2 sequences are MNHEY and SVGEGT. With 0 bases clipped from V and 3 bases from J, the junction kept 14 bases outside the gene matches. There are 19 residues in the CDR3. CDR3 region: CASSYSIGMWGQLNQPQHF. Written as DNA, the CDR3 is TGTGCCAGCAGTTACTCGATAGGTATGTGGGGACAGCTCAATCAGCCCCAGCATTTT.

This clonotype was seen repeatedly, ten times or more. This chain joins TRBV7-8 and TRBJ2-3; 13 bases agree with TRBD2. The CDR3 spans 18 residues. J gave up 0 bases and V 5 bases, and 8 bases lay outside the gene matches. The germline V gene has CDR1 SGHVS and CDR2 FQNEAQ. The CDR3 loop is CASSLWGTSGASTDTQYF. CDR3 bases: TGTGCCAGCAGCCTCTGGGGGACTAGCGGGGCTAGCACAGATACGCAGTATTTT. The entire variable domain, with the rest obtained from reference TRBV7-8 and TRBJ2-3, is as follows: GAGVSQSPRYKVAKRGQDVALRCDPISGHVSLFWYQQALGQGPEFLTYFQNEAQLDKSGLPSDRFFAERPEGSVSTLKIQRTQQEDSAVYLCASSLWGTSGASTDTQYFGPGTRLTVL.

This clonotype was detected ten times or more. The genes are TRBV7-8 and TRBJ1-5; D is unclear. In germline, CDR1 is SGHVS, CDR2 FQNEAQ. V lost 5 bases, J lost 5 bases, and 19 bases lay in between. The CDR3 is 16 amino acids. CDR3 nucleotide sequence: TGTGCCAGCAGCCATGCGGACGGTGTCAGACATCAGCCCCAGCATTTT. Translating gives CASSHADGVRHQPQHF.

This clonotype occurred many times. The CDR3 nucleotides are TGTGCCAGCAGCTTAGCAAGGGAGCGGGAGACCCAGTACTTC. Protein sequence: CASSLARERETQYF. The rearrangement uses TRBV7-9 and TRBJ2-5; a possible D gene is TRBD2 (5 bases). CDR1 is SEHNR and CDR2 is FQNEAQ in the germline V gene (reference sequence). Trimming cost V 0 bases and J 5 bases, with 10 bases left between them. The CDR3 totals 14 residues.

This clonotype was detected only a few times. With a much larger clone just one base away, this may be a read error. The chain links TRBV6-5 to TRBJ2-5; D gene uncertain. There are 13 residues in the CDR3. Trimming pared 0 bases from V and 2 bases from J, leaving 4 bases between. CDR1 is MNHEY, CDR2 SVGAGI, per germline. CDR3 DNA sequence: TGTGCCAGCAGTTACTCGGAACAAGAGACCCAGTACTTC. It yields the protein CASSYSEQETQYF.

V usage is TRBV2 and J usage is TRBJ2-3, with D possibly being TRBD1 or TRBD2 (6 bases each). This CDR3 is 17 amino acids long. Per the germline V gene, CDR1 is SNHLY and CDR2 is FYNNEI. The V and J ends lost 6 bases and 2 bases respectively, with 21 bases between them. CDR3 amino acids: CASRIPSDGGPTDTQYF. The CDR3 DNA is TGTGCCAGCAGGATACCCTCTGACGGGGGCCCCACAGATACGCAGTATTTT.

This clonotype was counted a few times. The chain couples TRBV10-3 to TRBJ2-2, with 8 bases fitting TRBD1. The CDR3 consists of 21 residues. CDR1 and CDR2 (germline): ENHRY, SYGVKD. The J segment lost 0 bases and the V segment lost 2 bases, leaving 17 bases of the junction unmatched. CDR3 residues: CAISETFFGQGQITNTGELFF. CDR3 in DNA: TGTGCCATCAGTGAGACGTTTTTCGGACAGGGTCAAATTACGAACACCGGGGAGCTGTTTTTT.

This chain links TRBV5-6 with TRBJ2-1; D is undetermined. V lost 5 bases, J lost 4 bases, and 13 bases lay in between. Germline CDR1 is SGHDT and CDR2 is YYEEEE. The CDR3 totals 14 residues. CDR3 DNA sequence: TGTGCCAGCAGTTTAACCCTCCGGTACAATGAGCAGTTCTTC. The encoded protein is CASSLTLRYNEQFF.

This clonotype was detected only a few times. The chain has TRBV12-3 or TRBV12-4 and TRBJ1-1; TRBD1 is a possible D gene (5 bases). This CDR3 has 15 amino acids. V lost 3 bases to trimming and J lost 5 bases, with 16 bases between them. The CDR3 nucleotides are TGTGCCAGCAGTTTGGGGGTCGTGGCTTTTACTGAAGCTTTCTTT. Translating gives CASSLGVVAFTEAFF.

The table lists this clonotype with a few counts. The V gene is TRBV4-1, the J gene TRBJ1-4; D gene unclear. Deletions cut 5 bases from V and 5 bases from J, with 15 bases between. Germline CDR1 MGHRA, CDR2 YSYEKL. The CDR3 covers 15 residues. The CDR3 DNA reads TGCGCCAGCAGCTTCGACAAGACTGTCAATGAAAAACTGTTTTTT. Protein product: CASSFDKTVNEKLFF.

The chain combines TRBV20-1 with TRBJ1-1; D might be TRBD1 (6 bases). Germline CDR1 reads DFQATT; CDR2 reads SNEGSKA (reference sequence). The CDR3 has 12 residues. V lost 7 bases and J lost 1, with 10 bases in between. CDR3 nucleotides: TGCAGTGGACAGGCCGAGAACACTGAAGCTTTCTTT. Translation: CSGQAENTEAFF.

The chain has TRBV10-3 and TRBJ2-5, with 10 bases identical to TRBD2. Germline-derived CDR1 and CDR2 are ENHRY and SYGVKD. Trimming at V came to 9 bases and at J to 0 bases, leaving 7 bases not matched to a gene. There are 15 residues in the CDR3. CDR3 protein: CAIQGTSDDQETQYF. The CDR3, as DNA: TGTGCCATTCAAGGGACTAGCGACGACCAAGAGACCCAGTACTTC.

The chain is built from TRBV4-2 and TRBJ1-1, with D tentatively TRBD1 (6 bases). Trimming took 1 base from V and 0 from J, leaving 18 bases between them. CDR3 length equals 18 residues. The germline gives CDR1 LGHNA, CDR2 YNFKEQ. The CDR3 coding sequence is TGTGCCAGCAGCCAAGTAAGCACAGGGTGGGGTGTGAACACTGAAGCTTTCTTT. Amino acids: CASSQVSTGWGVNTEAFF.

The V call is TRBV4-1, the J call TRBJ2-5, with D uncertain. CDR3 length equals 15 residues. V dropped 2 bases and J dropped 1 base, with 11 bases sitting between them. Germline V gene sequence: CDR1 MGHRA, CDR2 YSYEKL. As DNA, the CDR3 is TGCGCCAGCAGCCAAAGGGCACGTCCCCAAGAGACCCAGTACTTC. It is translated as CASSQRARPQETQYF.

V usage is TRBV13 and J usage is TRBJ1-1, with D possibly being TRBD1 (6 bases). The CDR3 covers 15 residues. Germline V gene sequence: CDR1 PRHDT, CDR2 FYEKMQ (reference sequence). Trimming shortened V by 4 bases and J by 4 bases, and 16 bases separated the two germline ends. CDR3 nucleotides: TGTGCCAGCAGCTGGGAACAGGGTTTCAGCACTGAAGCTTTCTTT. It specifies CASSWEQGFSTEAFF.

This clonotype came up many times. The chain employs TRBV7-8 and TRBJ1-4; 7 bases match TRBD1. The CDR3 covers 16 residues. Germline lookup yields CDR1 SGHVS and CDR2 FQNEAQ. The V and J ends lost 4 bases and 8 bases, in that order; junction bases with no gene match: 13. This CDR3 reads CASSSARTGLNEKLFF. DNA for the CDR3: TGTGCCAGCAGCTCTGCCAGGACAGGATTAAACGAAAAACTGTTTTTT.

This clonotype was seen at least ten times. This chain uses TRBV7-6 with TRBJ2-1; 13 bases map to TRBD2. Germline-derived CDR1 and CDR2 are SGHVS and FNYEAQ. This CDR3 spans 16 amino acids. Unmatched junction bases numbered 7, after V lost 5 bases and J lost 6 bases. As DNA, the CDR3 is TGTGCCAGCAGCCCACTAGCGGGGGGGCTGAGCAATGAGCAGTTCTTC. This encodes CASSPLAGGLSNEQFF. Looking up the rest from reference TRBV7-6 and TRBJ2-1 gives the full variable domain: GAGVSQSPRYKVTKRGQDVALRCDPISGHVSLYWYRQALGQGPEFLTYFNYEAQQDKSGLPNDRFSAERPEGSISTLTIQRTEQRDSAMYRCASSPLAGGLSNEQFFGPGTRLTVL.

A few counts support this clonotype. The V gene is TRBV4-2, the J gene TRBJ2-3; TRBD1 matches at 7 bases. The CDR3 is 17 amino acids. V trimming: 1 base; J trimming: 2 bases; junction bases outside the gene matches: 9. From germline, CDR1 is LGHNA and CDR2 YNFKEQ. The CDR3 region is CASSQGDSNWITDTQYF. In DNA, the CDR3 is TGTGCCAGCAGCCAAGGGGACAGCAATTGGATCACAGATACGCAGTATTTT.

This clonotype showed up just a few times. The CDR3 protein is CASGTDSMNTEAFF. CDR3 DNA sequence: TGCGCCAGCGGGACAGACTCCATGAACACTGAAGCTTTCTTT. The V call is TRBV5-1, the J call TRBJ1-1; 7 bases match TRBD1. The CDR3 length is 14 residues. The ends lost 7 bases at V and 0 bases at J; junction bases unmatched: 6. From germline, CDR1 is SGHRS and CDR2 YFSETQ.

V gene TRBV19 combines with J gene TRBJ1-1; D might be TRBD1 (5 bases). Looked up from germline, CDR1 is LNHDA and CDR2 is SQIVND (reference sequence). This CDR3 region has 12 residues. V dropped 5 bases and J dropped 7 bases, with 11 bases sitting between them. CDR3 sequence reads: CASSGHDLEAFF. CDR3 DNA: TGTGCCAGTAGTGGACACGATCTTGAAGCTTTCTTT.

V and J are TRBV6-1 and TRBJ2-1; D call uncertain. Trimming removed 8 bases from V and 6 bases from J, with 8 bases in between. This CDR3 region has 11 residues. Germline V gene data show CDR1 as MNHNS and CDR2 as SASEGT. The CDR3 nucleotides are TGTGCCAGCGAGCATGCCAATGAGCAGTTCTTC. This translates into CASEHANEQFF.

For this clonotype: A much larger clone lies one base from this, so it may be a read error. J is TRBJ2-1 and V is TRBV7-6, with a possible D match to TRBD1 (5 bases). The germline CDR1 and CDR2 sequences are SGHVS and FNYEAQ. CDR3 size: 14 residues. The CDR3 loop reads CACSLPDSYNEQFF. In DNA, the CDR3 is TGTGCCTGCAGCTTACCCGACAGCTACAATGAGCAGTTCTTC. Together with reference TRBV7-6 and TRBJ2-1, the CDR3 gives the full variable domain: GAGVSQSPRYKVTKRGQDVALRCDPISGHVSLYWYRQALGQGPEFLTYFNYEAQQDKSGLPNDRFSAERPEGSISTLTIQRTEQRDSAMYRCACSLPDSYNEQFFGPGTRLTVL.

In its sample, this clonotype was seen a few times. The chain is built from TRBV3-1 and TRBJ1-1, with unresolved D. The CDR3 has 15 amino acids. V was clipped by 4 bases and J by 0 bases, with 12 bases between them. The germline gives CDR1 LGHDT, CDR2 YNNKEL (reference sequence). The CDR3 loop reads CASSRETSMNTEAFF. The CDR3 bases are TGTGCCAGCAGCCGAGAGACATCCATGAACACTGAAGCTTTCTTT.